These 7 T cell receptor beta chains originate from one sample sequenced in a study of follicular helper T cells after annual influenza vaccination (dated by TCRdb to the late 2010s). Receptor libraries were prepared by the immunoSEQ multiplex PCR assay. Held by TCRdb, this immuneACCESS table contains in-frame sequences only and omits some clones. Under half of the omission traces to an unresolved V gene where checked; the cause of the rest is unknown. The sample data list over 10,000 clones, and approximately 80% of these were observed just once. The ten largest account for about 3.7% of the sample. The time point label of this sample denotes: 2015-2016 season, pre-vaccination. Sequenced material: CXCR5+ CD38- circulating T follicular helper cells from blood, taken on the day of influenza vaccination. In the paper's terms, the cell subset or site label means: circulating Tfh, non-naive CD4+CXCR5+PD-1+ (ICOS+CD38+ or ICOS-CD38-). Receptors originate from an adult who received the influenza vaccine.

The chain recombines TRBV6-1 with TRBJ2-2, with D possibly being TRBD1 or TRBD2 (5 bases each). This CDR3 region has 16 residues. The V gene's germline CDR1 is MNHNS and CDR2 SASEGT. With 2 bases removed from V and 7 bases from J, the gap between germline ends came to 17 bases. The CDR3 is CASSEQRGELDGELFF. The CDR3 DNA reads TGTGCCAGCAGTGAACAGAGAGGGGAGTTGGACGGGGAGCTGTTTTTT.

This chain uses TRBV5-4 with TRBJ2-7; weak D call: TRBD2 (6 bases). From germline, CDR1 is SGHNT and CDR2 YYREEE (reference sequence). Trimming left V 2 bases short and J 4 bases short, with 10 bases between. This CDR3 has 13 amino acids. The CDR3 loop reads CASSFGRQYEQYF. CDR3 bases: TGTGCCAGCAGCTTCGGGAGACAATACGAGCAGTACTTC.

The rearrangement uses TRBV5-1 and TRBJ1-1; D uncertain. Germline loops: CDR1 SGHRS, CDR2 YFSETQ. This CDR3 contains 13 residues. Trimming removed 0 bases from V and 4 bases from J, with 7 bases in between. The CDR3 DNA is TGCGCCAGCAGCTTGGAACCCAGCACTGAAGCTTTCTTT. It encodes CASSLEPSTEAFF. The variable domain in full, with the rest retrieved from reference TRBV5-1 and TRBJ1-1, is KAGVTQTPRYLIKTRGQQVTLSCSPISGHRSVSWYQQTPGQGLQFLFEYFSETQRNKGNFPGRFSGRQFSNSRSEMNVSTLELGDSALYLCASSLEPSTEAFFGQGTRLTVV.

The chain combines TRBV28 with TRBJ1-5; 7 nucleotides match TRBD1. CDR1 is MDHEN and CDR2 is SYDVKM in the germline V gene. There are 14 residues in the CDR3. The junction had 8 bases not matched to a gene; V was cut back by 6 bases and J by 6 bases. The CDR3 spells CASSLTGSRQPQHF. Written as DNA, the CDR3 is TGTGCCAGCAGCCTGACAGGGTCGCGTCAGCCCCAGCATTTT.

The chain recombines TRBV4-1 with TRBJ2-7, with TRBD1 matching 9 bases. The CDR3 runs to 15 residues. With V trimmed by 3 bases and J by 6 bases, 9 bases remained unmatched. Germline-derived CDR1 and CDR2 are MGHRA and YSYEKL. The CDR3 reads CASSQSGTGWSEQYF. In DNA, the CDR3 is TGCGCCAGCAGCCAGTCCGGGACAGGGTGGTCCGAGCAGTACTTC.

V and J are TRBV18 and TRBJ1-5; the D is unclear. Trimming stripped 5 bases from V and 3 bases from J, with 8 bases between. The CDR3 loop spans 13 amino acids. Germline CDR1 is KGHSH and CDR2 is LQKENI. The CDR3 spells CASSKDLNQPQHF. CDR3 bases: TGTGCCAGCTCAAAAGACCTCAATCAGCCCCAGCATTTT.

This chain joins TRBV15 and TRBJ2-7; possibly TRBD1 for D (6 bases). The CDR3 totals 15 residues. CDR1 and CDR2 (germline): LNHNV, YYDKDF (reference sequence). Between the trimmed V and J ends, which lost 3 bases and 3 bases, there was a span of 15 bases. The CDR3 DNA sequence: TGTGCCACCAGCAGCGACCTGGACAGAAACTACGAGCAGTACTTC. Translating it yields CATSSDLDRNYEQYF.